This T cell receptor (beta chain) appears in the sequencing data of a study of T cells after yellow fever vaccination. The 5'RACE template-switching step produced TCR cDNA and added a universal primer site and UMIs. A single record per CDR3 protein comes from TCRdb applying MiXCR to the 5' RACE reads. The sample has more than 350,000 distinct CDR3 sequences; 11% are singletons. The CDR3 runs to 16 residues. Germline CDR1 reads SGHTA; CDR2 reads FQGNSA. With 3 bases clipped from V and 0 bases from J, the junction kept 4 bases outside the gene matches. The sequence was collected from a man aged 18-30 years who received the YFV17D yellow fever vaccine. V and J are TRBV7-2 and TRBJ2-5, with 10 bases that match TRBD2. Material: PBMCs, obtained on the day of the first yellow fever vaccination. The CDR3 protein is CASSFGLAANQETQYF. The CDR3 DNA reads TGTGCCAGCAGCTTCGGACTAGCGGCGAACCAAGAGACCCAGTACTTC.